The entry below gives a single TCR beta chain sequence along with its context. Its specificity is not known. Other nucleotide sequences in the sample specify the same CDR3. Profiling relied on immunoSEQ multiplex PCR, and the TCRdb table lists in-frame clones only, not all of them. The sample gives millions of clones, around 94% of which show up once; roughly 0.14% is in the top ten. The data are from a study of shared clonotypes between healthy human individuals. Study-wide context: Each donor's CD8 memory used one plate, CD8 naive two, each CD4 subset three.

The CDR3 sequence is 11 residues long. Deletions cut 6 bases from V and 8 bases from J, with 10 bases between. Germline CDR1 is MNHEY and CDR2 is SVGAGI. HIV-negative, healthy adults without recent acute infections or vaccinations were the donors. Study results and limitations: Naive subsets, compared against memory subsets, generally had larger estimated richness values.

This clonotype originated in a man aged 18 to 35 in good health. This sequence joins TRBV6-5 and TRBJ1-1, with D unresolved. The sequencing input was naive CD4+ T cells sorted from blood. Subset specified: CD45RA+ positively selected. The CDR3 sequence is CASSRETEAFF. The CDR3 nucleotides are TGTGCCAGCAGCCGTGAGACAGAAGCTTTCTTT.